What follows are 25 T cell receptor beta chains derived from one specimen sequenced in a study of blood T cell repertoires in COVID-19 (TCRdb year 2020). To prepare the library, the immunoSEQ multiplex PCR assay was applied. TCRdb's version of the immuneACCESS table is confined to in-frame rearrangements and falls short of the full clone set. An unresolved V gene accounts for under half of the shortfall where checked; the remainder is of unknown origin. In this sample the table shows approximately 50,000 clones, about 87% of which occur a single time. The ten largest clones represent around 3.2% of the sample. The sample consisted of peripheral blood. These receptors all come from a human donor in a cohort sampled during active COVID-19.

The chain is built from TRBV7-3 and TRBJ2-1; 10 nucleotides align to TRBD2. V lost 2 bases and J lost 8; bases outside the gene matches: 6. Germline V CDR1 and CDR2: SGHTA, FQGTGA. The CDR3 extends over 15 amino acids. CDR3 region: CASSLGAGGPHEQFF. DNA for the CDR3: TGTGCCAGCAGCTTAGGAGCGGGAGGGCCCCATGAGCAGTTCTTC.

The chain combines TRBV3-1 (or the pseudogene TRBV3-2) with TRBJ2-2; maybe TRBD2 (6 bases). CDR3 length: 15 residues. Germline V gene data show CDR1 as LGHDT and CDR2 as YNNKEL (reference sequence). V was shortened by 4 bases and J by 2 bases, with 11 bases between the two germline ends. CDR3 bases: TGTGCCAGCAGCCCGACGGGGGTAAACACCGGGGAGCTGTTTTTT. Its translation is CASSPTGVNTGELFF.

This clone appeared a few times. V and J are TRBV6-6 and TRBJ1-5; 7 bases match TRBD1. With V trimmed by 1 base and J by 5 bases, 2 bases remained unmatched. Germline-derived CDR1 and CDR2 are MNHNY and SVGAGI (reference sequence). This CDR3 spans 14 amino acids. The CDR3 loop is CASSYFTGDQPQHF. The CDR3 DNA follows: TGTGCCAGCAGTTACTTTACAGGGGATCAGCCCCAGCATTTT.

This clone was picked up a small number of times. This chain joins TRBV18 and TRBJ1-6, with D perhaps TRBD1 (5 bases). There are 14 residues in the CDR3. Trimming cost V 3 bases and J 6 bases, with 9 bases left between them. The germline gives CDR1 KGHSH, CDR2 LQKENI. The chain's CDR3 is CASSPGGINSPLHF. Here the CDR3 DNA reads TGTGCCAGCTCACCCGGGGGGATTAATTCACCCCTCCACTTT. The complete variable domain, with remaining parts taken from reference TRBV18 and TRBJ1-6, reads NAGVMQNPRHLVRRRGQEARLRCSPMKGHSHVYWYRQLPEEGLKFMVYLQKENIIDESGMPKERFSAEFPKEGPSILRIQQVVRGDSAAYFCASSPGGINSPLHFGNGTRLTVT.

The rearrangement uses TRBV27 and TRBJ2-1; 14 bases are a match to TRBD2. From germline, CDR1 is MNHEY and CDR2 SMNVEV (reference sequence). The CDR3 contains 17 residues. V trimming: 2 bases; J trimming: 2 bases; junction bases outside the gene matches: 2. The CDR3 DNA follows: TGTGCCAGCAGTTTACAGGGACTAGCGGGAGCCTACAATGAGCAGTTCTTC. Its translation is CASSLQGLAGAYNEQFF.

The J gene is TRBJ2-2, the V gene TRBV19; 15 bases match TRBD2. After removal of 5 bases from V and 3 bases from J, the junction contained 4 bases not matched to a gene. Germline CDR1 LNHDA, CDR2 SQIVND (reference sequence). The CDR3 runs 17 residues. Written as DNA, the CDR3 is TGTGCCAGTAGTTCCTGGACTAGCGGGGGGGACACCGGGGAGCTGTTTTTT. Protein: CASSSWTSGGDTGELFF.

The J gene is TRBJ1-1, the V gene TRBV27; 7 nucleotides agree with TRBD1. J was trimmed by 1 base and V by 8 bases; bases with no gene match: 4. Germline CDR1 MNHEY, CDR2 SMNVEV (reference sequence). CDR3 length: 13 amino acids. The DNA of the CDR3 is TGTGCCAGCTACGACAGGGCGAACACTGAAGCTTTCTTT. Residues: CASYDRANTEAFF.

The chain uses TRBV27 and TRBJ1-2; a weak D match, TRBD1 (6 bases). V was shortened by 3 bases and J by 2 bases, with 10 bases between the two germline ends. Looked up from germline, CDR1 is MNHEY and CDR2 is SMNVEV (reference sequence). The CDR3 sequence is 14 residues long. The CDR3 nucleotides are TGTGCCAGCAGTTTTACAGGGTCCAACTATGGCTACACCTTC. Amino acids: CASSFTGSNYGYTF.

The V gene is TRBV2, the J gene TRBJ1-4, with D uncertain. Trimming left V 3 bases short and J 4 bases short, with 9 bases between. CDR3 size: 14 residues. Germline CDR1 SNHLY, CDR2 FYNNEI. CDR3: CASSDSNSNEKLFF. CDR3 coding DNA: TGTGCCAGCAGTGATTCAAATAGTAATGAAAAACTGTTTTTT.

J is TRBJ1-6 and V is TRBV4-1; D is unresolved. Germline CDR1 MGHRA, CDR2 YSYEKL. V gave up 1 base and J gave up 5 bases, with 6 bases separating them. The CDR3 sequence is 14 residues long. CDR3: CASSQAQNNSPLHF. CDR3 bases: TGCGCCAGCAGCCAAGCACAAAATAATTCACCCCTCCACTTT.

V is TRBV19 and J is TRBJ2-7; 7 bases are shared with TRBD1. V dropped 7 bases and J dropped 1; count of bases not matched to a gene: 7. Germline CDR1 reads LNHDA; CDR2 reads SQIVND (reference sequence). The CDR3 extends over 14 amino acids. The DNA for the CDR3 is TGTGCCAGTAAATTGGGGACAGATTCCTACGAGCAGTACTTC. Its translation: CASKLGTDSYEQYF.

The CDR3: CSARTSVRQETQYF. CDR3 DNA: TGCAGCGCCCGGACTAGCGTCCGACAAGAGACCCAGTACTTC. The chain is built from TRBV29-1 and TRBJ2-5, with 9 bases matching TRBD2. Per the germline V gene, CDR1 is SQVTM and CDR2 is ANQGSEA. The ends lost 7 bases at V and 2 bases at J; junction bases unmatched: 8. CDR3 size: 14 residues.

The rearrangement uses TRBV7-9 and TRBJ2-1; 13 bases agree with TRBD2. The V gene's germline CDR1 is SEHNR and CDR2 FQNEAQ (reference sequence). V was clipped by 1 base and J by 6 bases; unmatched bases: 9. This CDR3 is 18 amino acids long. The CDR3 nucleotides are TGTGCCAGCAGCTTAGTTCGGACTAGCGGGAGCTTAATCAATGAGCAGTTCTTC. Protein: CASSLVRTSGSLINEQFF.

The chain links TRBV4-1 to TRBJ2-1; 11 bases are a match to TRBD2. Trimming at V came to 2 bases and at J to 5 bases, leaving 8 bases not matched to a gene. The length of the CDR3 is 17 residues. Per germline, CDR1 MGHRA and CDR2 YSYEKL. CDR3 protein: CASSQPGLAEGHNEQFF. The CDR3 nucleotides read TGCGCCAGCAGCCAACCGGGACTAGCGGAGGGCCACAATGAGCAGTTCTTC.

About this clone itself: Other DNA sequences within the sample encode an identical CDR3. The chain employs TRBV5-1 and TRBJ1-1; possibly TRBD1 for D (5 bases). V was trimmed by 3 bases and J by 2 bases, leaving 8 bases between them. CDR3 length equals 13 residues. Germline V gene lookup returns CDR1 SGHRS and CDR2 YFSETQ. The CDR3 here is CASSSQGNTEAFF. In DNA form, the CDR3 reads TGCGCCAGCAGCTCGCAGGGCAACACTGAAGCTTTCTTT.

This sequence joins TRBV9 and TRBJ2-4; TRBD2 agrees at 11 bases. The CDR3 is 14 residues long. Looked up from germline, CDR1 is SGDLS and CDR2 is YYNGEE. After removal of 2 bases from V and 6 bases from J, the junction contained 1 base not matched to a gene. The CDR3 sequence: CASSVSGGGNIQYF. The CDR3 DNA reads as TGTGCCAGCAGCGTTAGCGGGGGGGGAAACATTCAGTACTTC.

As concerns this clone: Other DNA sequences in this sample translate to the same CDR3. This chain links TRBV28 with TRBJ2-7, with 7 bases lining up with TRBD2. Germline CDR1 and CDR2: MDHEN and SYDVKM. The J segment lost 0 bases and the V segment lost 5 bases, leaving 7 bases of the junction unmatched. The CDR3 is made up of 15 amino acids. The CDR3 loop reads CASSPRGGSSYEQYF. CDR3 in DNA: TGTGCCAGCAGTCCCCGAGGCGGGAGCTCCTACGAGCAGTACTTC.

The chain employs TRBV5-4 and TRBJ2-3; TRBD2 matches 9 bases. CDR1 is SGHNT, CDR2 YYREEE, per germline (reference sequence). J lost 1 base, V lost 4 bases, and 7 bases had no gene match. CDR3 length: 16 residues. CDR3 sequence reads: CASSTRTSGRTDTQYF. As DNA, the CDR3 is TGTGCCAGCAGCACCCGAACTAGCGGGCGCACAGATACGCAGTATTTT. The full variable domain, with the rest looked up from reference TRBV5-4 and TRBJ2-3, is ETGVTQSPTHLIKTRGQQVTLRCSSQSGHNTVSWYQQALGQGPQFIFQYYREEENGRGNFPPRFSGLQFPNYSSELNVNALELDDSALYLCASSTRTSGRTDTQYFGPGTRLTVL.

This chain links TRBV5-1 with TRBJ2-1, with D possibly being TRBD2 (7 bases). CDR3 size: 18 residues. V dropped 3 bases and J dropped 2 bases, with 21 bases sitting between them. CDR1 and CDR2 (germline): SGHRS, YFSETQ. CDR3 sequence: CASSSGHQLAYAYNEQFF. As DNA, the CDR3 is TGCGCCAGCAGCTCGGGACACCAACTAGCGTACGCCTACAATGAGCAGTTCTTC.

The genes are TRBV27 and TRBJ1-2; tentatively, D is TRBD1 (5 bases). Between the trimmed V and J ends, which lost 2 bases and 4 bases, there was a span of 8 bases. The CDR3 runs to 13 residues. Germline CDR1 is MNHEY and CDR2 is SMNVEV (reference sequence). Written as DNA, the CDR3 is TGTGCCAGCAGTTTAACAGGCCGCTATGGCTACACCTTC. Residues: CASSLTGRYGYTF.

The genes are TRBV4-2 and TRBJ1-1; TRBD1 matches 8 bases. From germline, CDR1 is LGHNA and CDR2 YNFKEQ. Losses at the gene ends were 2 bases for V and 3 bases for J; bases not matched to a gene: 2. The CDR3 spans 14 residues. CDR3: CASSQTGGDTEAFF. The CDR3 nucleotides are TGTGCCAGCAGCCAAACAGGGGGGGACACTGAAGCTTTCTTT.

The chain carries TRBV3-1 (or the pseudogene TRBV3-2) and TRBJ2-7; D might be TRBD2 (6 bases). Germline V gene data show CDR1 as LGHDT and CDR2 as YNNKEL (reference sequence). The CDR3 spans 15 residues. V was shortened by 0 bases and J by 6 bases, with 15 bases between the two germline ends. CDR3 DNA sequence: TGTGCCAGCAGCCAAGATTCGGTGGGAGGAGGCGAGCAGTACTTC. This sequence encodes CASSQDSVGGGEQYF.

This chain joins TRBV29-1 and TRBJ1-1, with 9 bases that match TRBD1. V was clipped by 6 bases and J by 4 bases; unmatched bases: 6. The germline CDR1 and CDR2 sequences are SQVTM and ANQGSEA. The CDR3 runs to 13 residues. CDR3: CSVRTTGGTEAFF. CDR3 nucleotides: TGCAGCGTCCGAACGACAGGGGGCACTGAAGCTTTCTTT. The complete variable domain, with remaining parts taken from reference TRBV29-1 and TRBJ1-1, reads SAVISQKPSRDICQRGTSLTIQCQVDSQVTMMFWYRQQPGQSLTLIATANQGSEATYESGFVIDKFPISRPNLTFSTLTVSNMSPEDSSIYLCSVRTTGGTEAFFGQGTRLTVV.

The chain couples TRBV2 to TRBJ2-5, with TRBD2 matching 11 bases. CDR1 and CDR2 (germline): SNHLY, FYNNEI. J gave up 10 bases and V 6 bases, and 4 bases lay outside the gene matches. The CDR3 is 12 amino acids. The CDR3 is CASRRLAGYQYF. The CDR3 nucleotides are TGTGCCAGCAGGAGACTAGCGGGGTACCAGTACTTC.

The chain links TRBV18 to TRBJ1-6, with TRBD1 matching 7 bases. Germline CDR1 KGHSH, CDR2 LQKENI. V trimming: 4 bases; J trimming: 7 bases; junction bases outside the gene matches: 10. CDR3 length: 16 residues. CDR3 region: CASSRTQGTGNSPLHF. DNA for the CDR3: TGTGCCAGCTCACGAACACAGGGGACGGGAAATTCACCCCTCCACTTT.